The clone carrying this TCR beta chain appeared a few times. The sample belongs to a study of blood T cell repertoires in COVID-19. Sequencing used immunoSEQ multiplex PCR; TCRdb keeps in-frame clones, though not all of them. The table includes under 30,000 clones, about nine tenths detected once. The CDR3 totals 15 residues. The V end lost 2 bases, the J end lost 3 bases, and 13 bases lay between the germline ends. Germline V gene sequence: CDR1 MNHEY, CDR2 SVGAGI. The clonotype comes from a human donor with active COVID-19. The donor label of this sample is uncertain. The sequenced sample was peripheral blood. The chain recombines TRBV6-5 with TRBJ1-1; D call uncertain. The CDR3 nucleotides are TGTGCCAGCAGTTACCTTATCTCCGGGGACACTGAAGCTTTCTTT. Protein: CASSYLISGDTEAFF.